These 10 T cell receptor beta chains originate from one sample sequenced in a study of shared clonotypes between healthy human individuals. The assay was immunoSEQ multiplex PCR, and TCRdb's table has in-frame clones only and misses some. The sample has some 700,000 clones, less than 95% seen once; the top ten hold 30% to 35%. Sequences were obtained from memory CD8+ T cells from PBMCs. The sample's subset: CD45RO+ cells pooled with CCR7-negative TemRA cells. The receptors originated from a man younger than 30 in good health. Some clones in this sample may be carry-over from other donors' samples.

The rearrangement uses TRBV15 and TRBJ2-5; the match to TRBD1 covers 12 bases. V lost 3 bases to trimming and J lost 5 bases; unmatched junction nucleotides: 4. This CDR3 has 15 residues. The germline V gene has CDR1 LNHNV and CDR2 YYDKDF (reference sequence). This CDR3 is CATSRGTGGVETQYF. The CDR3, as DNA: TGTGCCACCAGCAGGGGGACAGGGGGCGTGGAGACCCAGTACTTC.

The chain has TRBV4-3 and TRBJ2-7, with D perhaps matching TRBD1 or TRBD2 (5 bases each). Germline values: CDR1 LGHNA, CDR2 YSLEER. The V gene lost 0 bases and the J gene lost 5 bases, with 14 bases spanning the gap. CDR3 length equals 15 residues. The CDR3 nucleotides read TGCGCCAGCAGCCAAGAGTTGGGGGAGACCCACGAGCAGTACTTC. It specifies CASSQELGETHEQYF.

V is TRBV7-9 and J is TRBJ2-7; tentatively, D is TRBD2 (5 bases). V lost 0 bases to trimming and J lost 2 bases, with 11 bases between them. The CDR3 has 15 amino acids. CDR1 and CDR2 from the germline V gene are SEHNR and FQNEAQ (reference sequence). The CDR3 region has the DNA TGTGCCAGCAGCTTAGCCTACGGGAAGCCCTACGAGCAGTACTTC. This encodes CASSLAYGKPYEQYF.

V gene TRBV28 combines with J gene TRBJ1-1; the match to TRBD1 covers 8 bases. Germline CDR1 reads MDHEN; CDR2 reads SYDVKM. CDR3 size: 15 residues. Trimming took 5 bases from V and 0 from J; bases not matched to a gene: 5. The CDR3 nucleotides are TGTGCCAGCAGTCTTAAGACAGGGGTGAACACTGAAGCTTTCTTT. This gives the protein CASSLKTGVNTEAFF.

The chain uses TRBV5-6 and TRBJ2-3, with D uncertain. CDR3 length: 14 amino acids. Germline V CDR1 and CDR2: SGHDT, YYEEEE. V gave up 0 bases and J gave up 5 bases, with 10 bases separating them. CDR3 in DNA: TGTGCCAGCAGCTTGGTAGGGTGGAGAGATACGCAGTATTTT. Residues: CASSLVGWRDTQYF.

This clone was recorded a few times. The CDR3 here is CASSVGPGVNQPQHF. The CDR3 coding sequence is TGTGCCAGCAGCGTAGGCCCAGGGGTCAATCAGCCCCAGCATTTT. The rearrangement links TRBV9 to TRBJ1-5, with D perhaps matching TRBD1 (6 bases). The V end lost 0 bases, the J end lost 3 bases, and 10 bases lay between the germline ends. The CDR3 is made up of 15 amino acids. Looked up from germline, CDR1 is SGDLS and CDR2 is YYNGEE.

CDR3 protein: CAISEDPGGQNYGYTF. CDR3 in DNA: TGTGCCATCAGTGAGGACCCAGGGGGCCAGAACTATGGCTACACCTTC. The chain is built from TRBV10-3 and TRBJ1-2, with 8 positions matching TRBD1. This CDR3 comprises 16 residues. CDR1 ENHRY and CDR2 SYGVKD come from the germline V gene. The junction had 7 bases not matched to a gene; V was cut back by 2 bases and J by 2 bases.

The CDR3 DNA is TGTGCCAGCAGTGATGGGGGCGGTGGCACCGGGGAGCTGTTTTTT. Residues: CASSDGGGGTGELFF. The chain links TRBV6-4 to TRBJ2-2; D perhaps matches TRBD1 (6 bases). Germline V lookup: CDR1 MRHNA, CDR2 SNTAGT. Trimming left V 3 bases short and J 4 bases short, with 12 bases between. This CDR3 comprises 15 residues.

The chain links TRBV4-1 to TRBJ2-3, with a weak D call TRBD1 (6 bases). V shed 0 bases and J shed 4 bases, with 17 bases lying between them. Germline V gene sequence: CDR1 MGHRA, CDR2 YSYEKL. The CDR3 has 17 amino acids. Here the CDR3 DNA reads TGCGCCAGCAGCCAAGATTTCGAGGGATGGGGGCCAGATACGCAGTATTTT. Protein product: CASSQDFEGWGPDTQYF.

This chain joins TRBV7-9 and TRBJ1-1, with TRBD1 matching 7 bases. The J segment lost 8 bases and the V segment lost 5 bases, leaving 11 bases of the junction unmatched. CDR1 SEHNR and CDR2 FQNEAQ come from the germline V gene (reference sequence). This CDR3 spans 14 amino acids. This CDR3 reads CASSDGGQPLEAFF. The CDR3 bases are TGTGCCAGCAGCGACGGGGGACAGCCTTTGGAAGCTTTCTTT.